Following are 23 T cell receptor beta chains from one sample sequenced in a study of blood T cell repertoires in COVID-19 (dated by TCRdb to about 2020). The method behind the library was the immunoSEQ multiplex PCR assay. In TCRdb, the immuneACCESS table is reduced to in-frame sequences with V and J assigned. These tables do not hold every clone; where another copy was compared, an unresolved V gene accounts for under half, and the others remain unexplained. The sample table holds roughly 120,000 clones, of which about nine tenths were seen once. Roughly 3.7% of the sample goes to the ten largest clones. The sequencing input was peripheral blood. Receptors originate from a man in his forties or fifties with active COVID-19.

The genes are TRBV3-1 (or the pseudogene TRBV3-2) and TRBJ1-2, with D hard to call. The CDR3 covers 14 residues. Germline V gives CDR1 LGHDT, CDR2 YNNKEL (reference sequence). Deletions cut 1 base from V and 5 bases from J, with 11 bases between. This CDR3 is CASSQVPSGYGYTF. The CDR3 DNA sequence: TGTGCCAGCAGCCAAGTCCCCTCGGGGTATGGCTACACCTTC.

The chain joins TRBV19 to TRBJ2-6; D remains ambiguous. The CDR3 consists of 16 residues. V lost 1 base and J lost 0, with 7 bases in between. CDR1 and CDR2 (germline): LNHDA, SQIVND (reference sequence). The CDR3 DNA is TGTGCCAGTAGTATAGGCGGATACTCTGGGGCCAACGTCCTGACTTTC. Its translation is CASSIGGYSGANVLTF.

The genes are TRBV4-1 and TRBJ2-1; TRBD2 matches 8 bases. Unmatched junction bases numbered 14, after V lost 0 bases and J lost 7 bases. The length of the CDR3 is 18 residues. The germline V gene encodes CDR1 MGHRA and CDR2 YSYEKL. The DNA for the CDR3 is TGCGCCAGCAGCCAAGATTGGTCGGCGGGAGGTCTTAGGAATGAGCAGTTCTTC. It yields the protein CASSQDWSAGGLRNEQFF.

The genes are TRBV19 and TRBJ2-5, with TRBD1 matching over 10 bases. Looked up from germline, CDR1 is LNHDA and CDR2 is SQIVND (reference sequence). The junction had 7 bases not matched to a gene; V was cut back by 5 bases and J by 4 bases. This CDR3 region has 15 residues. CDR3 protein: CASSGGTGDGETQYF. The CDR3 bases are TGTGCCAGTAGTGGGGGGACAGGGGATGGAGAGACCCAGTACTTC.

V gene TRBV7-2 combines with J gene TRBJ2-3, with D possibly matching TRBD1 (5 bases). The CDR3 contains 16 residues. Germline lookup yields CDR1 SGHTA and CDR2 FQGNSA. V was trimmed by 1 base and J by 0 bases, leaving 11 bases between them. In nucleotides, the CDR3 is TGTGCCAGCAGCTTAGAGGGGCCCCCAAGCACAGATACGCAGTATTTT. This sequence encodes CASSLEGPPSTDTQYF. Complete variable domain (other parts from reference TRBV7-2 and TRBJ2-3): GAGVSQSPSNKVTEKGKDVELRCDPISGHTALYWYRQSLGQGLEFLIYFQGNSAPDKSGLPSDRFSAERTGGSVSTLTIQRTQQEDSAVYLCASSLEGPPSTDTQYFGPGTRLTVL.

This clone was observed a few times. The chain is built from TRBV14 and TRBJ2-7; perhaps TRBD1 as D (5 bases). V shed 4 bases and J shed 3 bases, with 10 bases lying between them. CDR1 and CDR2 from the germline V gene are SGHDN and FVKESK. This CDR3 contains 13 residues. This CDR3 reads CASSRYRNYEQYF. The CDR3 bases are TGTGCCAGCAGCCGTTACAGGAACTACGAGCAGTACTTC.

This chain joins TRBV6-5 and TRBJ1-3; D remains ambiguous. Per germline, CDR1 MNHEY and CDR2 SVGAGI. V was shortened by 0 bases and J by 2 bases, with 11 bases between the two germline ends. This CDR3 spans 16 amino acids. In nucleotides, the CDR3 is TGTGCCAGCAGTTACTCTAGCGATCGGCCTGGAAACACCATATATTTT. Protein sequence: CASSYSSDRPGNTIYF.

This clone was seen only a few times. This CDR3 is CASSLAASGTLYEQYF. The CDR3 nucleotides read TGTGCCAGCAGCTTGGCCGCCTCGGGTACACTCTACGAGCAGTACTTC. The chain combines TRBV5-5 with TRBJ2-7; D is unclear. This CDR3 contains 16 residues. The ends were cut back, 0 bases at V and 3 bases at J, with 16 bases in the middle. Germline CDR1 is SGHKS and CDR2 is YYEKEE (reference sequence).

The rearrangement links TRBV3-1 (or the pseudogene TRBV3-2) to TRBJ1-5; 10 bases are a match to TRBD1. Germline V gene lookup returns CDR1 LGHDT and CDR2 YNNKEL (reference sequence). The CDR3 spans 14 residues. Trimming removed 3 bases from V and 5 bases from J; junction bases left unmatched: 1. The CDR3 sequence: CASSHGTGDQPQHF. CDR3 DNA: TGTGCCAGCAGCCACGGGACAGGGGATCAGCCCCAGCATTTT.

The V and J genes are TRBV6-1 and TRBJ2-1; the match to TRBD2 covers 9 bases. CDR3 length equals 15 residues. V shed 2 bases, J shed 7 bases, and the junction held 6 bases outside the gene matches. Germline CDR1 MNHNS, CDR2 SASEGT. This CDR3 is CASSEWLAGSNEQFF. The CDR3 DNA is TGTGCCAGCAGTGAATGGCTAGCGGGGAGTAATGAGCAGTTCTTC.

This rearrangement joins TRBV5-4 to TRBJ2-2, with 12 bases identical to TRBD2. V shed 1 base and J 8 bases; nucleotides not matched to a gene: 6. The CDR3 covers 16 residues. Germline V gives CDR1 SGHNT, CDR2 YYREEE (reference sequence). CDR3 amino acids: CASSLRLAGASGELFF. Here the CDR3 DNA reads TGTGCCAGCAGCTTGAGACTAGCGGGAGCGTCGGGGGAGCTGTTTTTT.

This clone was seen only once. This chain links TRBV11-2 with TRBJ2-2; D uncertain. CDR3 length: 15 amino acids. Per germline, CDR1 SGHAT and CDR2 FQNNGV. V was cut by 1 base and J by 0 bases, with 6 bases left in between. The CDR3 reads CASSLGLTNTGELFF. The CDR3 DNA follows: TGTGCCAGCAGCTTAGGCCTAACGAACACCGGGGAGCTGTTTTTT.

The J gene is TRBJ2-6, the V gene TRBV11-2; D is undetermined. Between the trimmed V and J ends, which lost 3 bases and 2 bases, there was a span of 2 bases. Germline values: CDR1 SGHAT, CDR2 FQNNGV. The CDR3 is 13 amino acids. The CDR3 DNA reads TGTGCCAGCAGCTTCGCTGGGGCCAACGTCCTGACTTTC. Translation gives CASSFAGANVLTF.

This sequence joins TRBV7-7 and TRBJ2-1, with 9 bases identical to TRBD2. Trimming took 5 bases from V and 4 from J; bases not matched to a gene: 6. Germline V gene data show CDR1 as SSHAT and CDR2 as FNYEAQ (reference sequence). The CDR3 totals 15 residues. The chain's CDR3 is CASSPASGKYNEQFF. In nucleotides, the CDR3 is TGTGCCAGCAGCCCCGCTAGCGGGAAGTACAATGAGCAGTTCTTC.

This chain links TRBV7-9 with TRBJ2-3; possibly TRBD2 for D (7 bases). Germline V lookup: CDR1 SEHNR, CDR2 FQNEAQ (reference sequence). The V end lost 1 base, the J end lost 2 bases, and 13 bases lay between the germline ends. This CDR3 spans 16 amino acids. Here the CDR3 reads CASSLGTGGPTDTQYF. The CDR3 bases are TGTGCCAGCAGCTTAGGGACGGGGGGCCCCACAGATACGCAGTATTTT.

This chain links TRBV27 with TRBJ2-1, with D perhaps matching TRBD2 (5 bases). Germline values: CDR1 MNHEY, CDR2 SMNVEV (reference sequence). Trimming took 5 bases from V and 0 from J, leaving 11 bases between them. This CDR3 spans 15 amino acids. The CDR3 bases are TGTGCCAGCAGTATCGCTGGACTCTCCTACAATGAGCAGTTCTTC. Protein product: CASSIAGLSYNEQFF.

This clone occurred once. The chain carries TRBV24-1 and TRBJ2-1, with D hard to call. Trimming left V 4 bases short and J 2 bases short, with 5 bases between. CDR1 and CDR2 (germline): KGHDR, SFDVKD. The CDR3 is 13 residues long. CDR3 in amino acids: CATSDDTYNEQFF. CDR3 DNA sequence: TGTGCCACCAGTGACGACACCTACAATGAGCAGTTCTTC.

V and J are TRBV5-1 and TRBJ1-4, with TRBD1 matching 9 bases. CDR1 is SGHRS and CDR2 is YFSETQ in the germline V gene. The CDR3 spans 15 residues. The trim removed 2 bases at V and 3 bases at J, leaving 2 bases unmatched. CDR3 nucleotides: TGCGCCAGCAGCTTACAGGGGGCCTCTAATGAAAAACTGTTTTTT. It encodes CASSLQGASNEKLFF.

This chain uses TRBV11-1 with TRBJ2-2, with D hard to call. The CDR3 is 13 residues long. Trimming pared 3 bases from V and 3 bases from J, leaving 5 bases between. Looked up from germline, CDR1 is SGHAT and CDR2 is FQDESV (reference sequence). The CDR3 DNA follows: TGTGCCAGCAGCTTTGGCTACACCGGGGAGCTGTTTTTT. Amino acid sequence: CASSFGYTGELFF.

V gene TRBV10-2 combines with J gene TRBJ2-2; D unclear. The CDR3 totals 13 residues. V dropped 7 bases and J dropped 6 bases, with 12 bases sitting between them. CDR1 and CDR2 (germline): WSHSY, SAAADI. The DNA for the CDR3 is TGCGCCAGCACCGGGTCGGCGGCCGGGGAGCTGTTTTTT. Its protein is CASTGSAAGELFF.

The chain carries TRBV11-3 and TRBJ2-5; D gene unclear. CDR3 length: 14 amino acids. The germline gives CDR1 SGHNT, CDR2 YENEEA. V lost 4 bases and J lost 5, with 14 bases in between. For the CDR3, the DNA is TGTGCCAGCAGCTACCTCCCTAGTCGGGAGACCCAGTACTTC. This encodes CASSYLPSRETQYF.

The V gene is TRBV6-5, the J gene TRBJ1-3, with D perhaps TRBD1 (5 bases). The CDR3 consists of 14 residues. V gave up 4 bases and J gave up 3 bases, with 10 bases separating them. The germline gives CDR1 MNHEY, CDR2 SVGAGI. CDR3 loop: CASSSRGLGNTIYF. The CDR3, as DNA: TGTGCCAGCAGTTCCCGGGGACTTGGAAACACCATATATTTT.

J is TRBJ2-2 and V is TRBV10-3, with a possible D match to TRBD1 (6 bases). The CDR3 totals 14 residues. CDR1 and CDR2 (germline): ENHRY, SYGVKD. The V end lost 5 bases, the J end lost 3 bases, and 10 bases lay between the germline ends. The CDR3 DNA follows: TGTGCCATCAGTAAACAGGGAGACACCGGGGAGCTGTTTTTT. As protein: CAISKQGDTGELFF.